The rows below give T cell receptor beta chains drawn from one sample of a study of blood T cell repertoires in COVID-19. The repertoire was sequenced with immunoSEQ multiplex PCR; TCRdb's copy has only in-frame clones and lacks some. The data hold tens of thousands of clones, with approximately 81% observed a single time. Sample: peripheral blood. The receptors originated from a man in his 70s with COVID-19, enrolled during active disease. Both conserved end residues are part of each CDR3. D genes are given only for firm matches. A row's size may be missing; if present it is once, few, many or a size class.

v_call	clone_size	d_call	j_call	cdr3_aa	cdr3_nt
TRBV20-1	.	.	TRBJ2-5	CSARQEKTQYF	TGCAGTGCTAGACAGGAAAAGACCCAGTACTTC
TRBV7-7	.	TRBD1	TRBJ2-2	CASSPTTGGGTGELFF	TGTGCTAGCAGCCCTACGACAGGGGGCGGCACCGGGGAGCTGTTTTTT
TRBV2	.	.	TRBJ2-5	CASSAESLPYF	TGTGCCAGCAGTGCAGAATCGCTGCCGTACTTC
TRBV5-1	.	TRBD1	TRBJ1-2	CASSLALGQGENGYTF	TGCGCCAGCAGCTTGGCCTTGGGACAGGGTGAGAATGGCTACACCTTC
TRBV5-4	.	.	TRBJ2-3	CASTSGSGSTDTQYF	TGTGCCAGCACTTCGGGTAGCGGCAGCACAGATACGCAGTATTTT
TRBV6-6	.	.	TRBJ1-3	CASSQDKTRPGNTIYF	TGTGCCAGCAGTCAAGACAAGACCCGACCTGGAAACACCATATATTTT
TRBV10-3	.	TRBD1	TRBJ1-1	CAISGQEGMNTEAFF	TGTGCCATCAGCGGACAGGAGGGGATGAACACTGAAGCTTTCTTT
TRBV7-8	.	TRBD2	TRBJ2-2	CASSSASGRTGELFF	TGTGCCAGCAGCTCCGCTAGCGGGAGGACCGGGGAGCTGTTTTTT
TRBV12-2	.	.	TRBJ1-1	CASRLARGNTEAFF	TGTGCAAGTCGCTTAGCCAGGGGAAACACTGAAGCTTTCTTT
TRBV11-1	few	TRBD2	TRBJ2-3	CASSVGLVLGTDTQYF	TGTGCCAGCAGCGTGGGACTAGTCTTGGGCACAGATACGCAGTATTTT
TRBV6-5	few	.	TRBJ1-6	CASSAGTYNSPLHF	TGTGCCAGCAGCGCAGGGACATATAATTCACCCCTCCACTTT
TRBV18	.	.	TRBJ2-7	CASSPQPAGEQYF	TGTGCCAGCTCACCACAGCCGGCGGGCGAGCAGTACTTC
TRBV29-1	.	TRBD1	TRBJ1-6	CSVVRLHRGLNNSPLHF	TGCAGCGTTGTCAGACTCCACAGGGGGCTTAATAATTCACCCCTCCACTTT
TRBV19	.	TRBD1	TRBJ2-7	CASSISGQGIYEQYF	TGTGCCAGTAGTATCTCAGGACAGGGGATCTACGAGCAGTACTTC
TRBV5-1	.	TRBD2	TRBJ2-1	CASSLEPSGSNNEQFF	TGCGCCAGCAGCTTGGAACCCAGCGGGAGTAACAATGAGCAGTTCTTC